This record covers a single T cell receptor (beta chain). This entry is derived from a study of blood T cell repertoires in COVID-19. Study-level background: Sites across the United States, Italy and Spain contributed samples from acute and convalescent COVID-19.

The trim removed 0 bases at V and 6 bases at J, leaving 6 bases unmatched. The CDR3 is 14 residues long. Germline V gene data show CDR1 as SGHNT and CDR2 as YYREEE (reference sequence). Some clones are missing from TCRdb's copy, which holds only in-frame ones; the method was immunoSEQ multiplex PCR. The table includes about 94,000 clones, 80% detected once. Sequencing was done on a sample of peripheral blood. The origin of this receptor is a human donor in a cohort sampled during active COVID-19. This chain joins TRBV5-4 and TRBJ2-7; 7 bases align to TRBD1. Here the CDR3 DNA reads TGTGCCAGCAGCTTGGGAGGTAGACAGGGCGAGCAGTACTTC. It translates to CASSLGGRQGEQYF.